These 20 T cell receptor beta chains originate from one sample sequenced in a study of regulatory T cells in long-lasting Graves disease. CDR3 regions were amplified by Arm-PCR using iRepertoire HTBI primers to build TCR beta libraries. Using its own MiXCR run on the multiplex PCR reads, TCRdb lists one record per CDR3 protein. This table has about 450,000 distinct CDR3 sequences, roughly 15% appearing once. Time point described: newly diagnosed GD, antithyroid drugs for less than 3 months. The TCR library was made from RNA that had been extracted from PBMCs in TRIzol. The same data also went into a second study, on T cells in Graves' hyperthyroidism and ophthalmopathy.

Sequenced material: peripheral blood mononuclear cells (PBMCs), taken at new diagnosis, from a patient treated with antithyroid drugs. These receptor sequences come from a woman between 25 and 40 years old with Graves disease.

The chain carries TRBV20-1 and TRBJ2-6, with D possibly TRBD2 on 5 matching bases. V dropped 6 bases and J dropped 0 bases, with 15 bases sitting between them. Germline CDR1 reads DFQATT; CDR2 reads SNEGSKA (reference sequence). CDR3 length: 16 amino acids. CDR3 nucleotide sequence: TGCAGTGCCCAGCGAGGGATTGGCTCTGGGGCCAACGTCCTGACTTTC. Its protein is CSAQRGIGSGANVLTF.

The J gene is TRBJ1-2, the V gene TRBV12-3 or TRBV12-4; 9 bases are shared with TRBD1. With 9 bases clipped from V and 4 bases from J, the junction kept 9 bases outside the gene matches. The CDR3 is 14 amino acids. CDR3 nucleotides: TGTGCCAGTTCCACTACAGGGGGCACCTATGGCTACACCTTC. It translates to CASSTTGGTYGYTF.

This clonotype was seen a few times. The rearrangement links TRBV19 to TRBJ2-3; 12 bases fit TRBD2. Germline V gives CDR1 LNHDA, CDR2 SQIVND (reference sequence). The J segment lost 3 bases and the V segment lost 6 bases, leaving 1 base of the junction unmatched. This CDR3 is 14 amino acids long. The CDR3 DNA is TGTGCCAGTAGAACTAGCGGGAGGACAGATACGCAGTATTTT. It codes for CASRTSGRTDTQYF.

This clonotype was found a few times. This chain connects TRBV18 to TRBJ2-7; D uncertain. In germline, CDR1 is KGHSH, CDR2 LQKENI. CDR3 length: 12 amino acids. V lost 3 bases and J lost 4, with 7 bases in between. The CDR3 is CASSPKDYEQYF. CDR3 nucleotides: TGTGCCAGCTCACCGAAGGATTACGAGCAGTACTTC.

This clonotype was observed many times. The chain combines TRBV27 with TRBJ1-1; TRBD1 might be the D (6 bases). V was shortened by 3 bases and J by 7 bases, with 15 bases between the two germline ends. Germline V gives CDR1 MNHEY, CDR2 SMNVEV (reference sequence). This CDR3 comprises 14 residues. This CDR3 is CASSLAMGHVEAFF. The DNA for the CDR3 is TGTGCCAGCAGTTTGGCCATGGGACACGTTGAAGCTTTCTTT.

The V gene is TRBV20-1, the J gene TRBJ2-7; a weak D match, TRBD2 (6 bases). Trimming shortened V by 5 bases and J by 7 bases, and 12 bases separated the two germline ends. The CDR3 is 11 residues long. Germline assignment: CDR1 DFQATT and CDR2 SNEGSKA (reference sequence). The CDR3 coding sequence is TGCAGTGCTCGCCCGGGGGTGGAGCAGTACTTC. It is translated as CSARPGVEQYF.

The chain joins TRBV6-1 to TRBJ2-2, with 7 nucleotides matching TRBD1. Germline V gene sequence: CDR1 MNHNS, CDR2 SASEGT. J was trimmed by 5 bases and V by 6 bases; bases with no gene match: 9. The CDR3 extends over 15 amino acids. CDR3 sequence (DNA): TGTGCCAGCAGGCGGGCAGGGGGTGGTACCGGGGAGCTGTTTTTT. Its protein product is CASRRAGGGTGELFF.

The genes are TRBV4-2 and TRBJ2-1; maybe TRBD1 (6 bases). With 4 bases removed from V and 8 bases from J, the gap between germline ends came to 12 bases. This CDR3 spans 13 amino acids. The germline V gene encodes CDR1 LGHNA and CDR2 YNFKEQ. The CDR3 sequence is CASSPPEGDEQFF. Written as DNA, the CDR3 is TGTGCCAGCAGCCCACCTGAGGGGGATGAGCAGTTCTTC.

This clonotype was seen at least ten times. This chain links TRBV27 with TRBJ2-1; 10 positions agree with TRBD2. V dropped 7 bases and J dropped 8; count of bases not matched to a gene: 23. The CDR3 covers 19 residues. CDR1 is MNHEY and CDR2 is SMNVEV in the germline V gene (reference sequence). In nucleotides, the CDR3 is TGTGCCAGCAAGATCCGGGAGACAGCCGGGACTAGCGCGGTTTATGAGCAGTTCTTC. It is translated as CASKIRETAGTSAVYEQFF.

This clonotype was counted at least ten times. The V gene is TRBV29-1, the J gene TRBJ1-2; perhaps TRBD1 as D (5 bases). Germline values: CDR1 SQVTM, CDR2 ANQGSEA. Trimming took off 1 base at V and 5 bases at J, with 14 bases between the two ends. CDR3 length: 14 residues. The CDR3 spells CSVEASGRIYGYTF. In DNA form, the CDR3 reads TGCAGCGTTGAAGCTTCGGGACGGATATATGGCTACACCTTC.

In its sample, this clonotype was seen a few times. The chain couples TRBV6-1 to TRBJ1-5; 7 nucleotides line up with TRBD1. Per the germline V gene, CDR1 is MNHNS and CDR2 is SASEGT. The CDR3 consists of 14 residues. V lost 6 bases to trimming and J lost 1 base; unmatched junction nucleotides: 3. The CDR3 bases are TGTGCCAGCAGAACAGGGGCGAGCAATCAGCCCCAGCATTTT. Translation gives CASRTGASNQPQHF.

This clonotype occurred a few times. The CDR3 DNA reads TGTGCCAGCAGTCCCCGCGGCGGGCTAGATTACCAAGAGACCCAGTACTTC. Amino acid sequence: CASSPRGGLDYQETQYF. The chain carries TRBV28 and TRBJ2-5; D perhaps matches TRBD2 (5 bases). Germline loops: CDR1 MDHEN, CDR2 SYDVKM. The V and J ends lost 5 bases and 0 bases respectively, with 19 bases between them. This CDR3 contains 17 residues. Full variable domain (rest looked up from reference TRBV28 and TRBJ2-5): DVKVTQSSRYLVKRTGEKVFLECVQDMDHENMFWYRQDPGLGLRLIYFSYDVKMKEKGDIPEGYSVSREKKERFSLILESASTNQTSMYLCASSPRGGLDYQETQYFGPGTRLLVL.

This clonotype is medium-sized. The rearrangement uses TRBV11-2 and TRBJ1-5; D is undetermined. The V gene's germline CDR1 is SGHAT and CDR2 FQNNGV. This CDR3 region has 16 residues. Trimming cost V 6 bases and J 5 bases, with 20 bases left between them. The CDR3 loop reads CASSEEVQLAHQPQHF. The CDR3 DNA is TGTGCCAGCAGTGAAGAGGTCCAGCTAGCCCATCAGCCCCAGCATTTT.

This clonotype was seen only a few times. The chain links TRBV11-2 to TRBJ2-7; D possibly corresponds to TRBD2 (6 bases). The CDR3 is made up of 14 amino acids. V was cut by 6 bases and J by 0 bases, with 12 bases left in between. CDR1 and CDR2 from the germline V gene are SGHAT and FQNNGV. The CDR3 coding sequence is TGTGCCAGCAGGCTAAGTAGCGGCTCCTACGAGCAGTACTTC. Translating gives CASRLSSGSYEQYF.

This clonotype was detected ten times or more. V is TRBV5-1 and J is TRBJ2-2, with 7 nucleotides matching TRBD2. CDR1 is SGHRS and CDR2 is YFSETQ in the germline V gene. This CDR3 spans 14 amino acids. With 7 bases clipped from V and 5 bases from J, the junction kept 8 bases outside the gene matches. The CDR3 DNA follows: TGCGCCAGCGCCCCAGGACTAGTTACCGGGGAGCTGTTTTTT. It encodes CASAPGLVTGELFF.

This clonotype was seen repeatedly, ten times or more. The chain couples TRBV9 to TRBJ2-7; 8 nucleotides align to TRBD2. Germline CDR1 SGDLS, CDR2 YYNGEE. The length of the CDR3 is 15 residues. V lost 1 base to trimming and J lost 2 bases; unmatched junction nucleotides: 5. The DNA for the CDR3 is TGTGCCAGCAGCGTAAGTAGCGGGACTACCTACGAGCAGTACTTC. It encodes CASSVSSGTTYEQYF.

Ten or more counts support this clonotype. This chain connects TRBV2 to TRBJ2-7, with D uncertain. The CDR3 extends over 14 amino acids. Trimming stripped 6 bases from V and 5 bases from J, with 17 bases between. Per germline, CDR1 SNHLY and CDR2 FYNNEI. This chain's CDR3 is CASRATGAGNEQYF. The CDR3 DNA is TGTGCCAGCAGGGCCACGGGCGCTGGGAACGAGCAGTACTTC.

This clonotype was observed at least ten times. The CDR3 here is CSVDVAGGYNEQFF. For the CDR3, the DNA is TGCAGCGTTGATGTAGCGGGAGGGTACAATGAGCAGTTCTTC. V gene TRBV29-1 combines with J gene TRBJ2-1; 11 bases match TRBD2. The CDR3 consists of 14 residues. Germline loops: CDR1 SQVTM, CDR2 ANQGSEA. Trimming removed 3 bases from V and 4 bases from J; junction bases left unmatched: 2.

This clonotype was counted many times. This chain connects TRBV11-3 to TRBJ2-1; 8 nucleotides align to TRBD1. The CDR3 is 16 amino acids. J gave up 4 bases and V 0 bases, and 5 bases lay outside the gene matches. CDR1 is SGHNT, CDR2 YENEEA, per germline. CDR3 amino acids: CASSLDSGQVYNEQFF. CDR3 nucleotides: TGTGCCAGCAGCTTAGATTCGGGACAGGTGTACAATGAGCAGTTCTTC.

This clonotype was counted many times. The rearrangement uses TRBV19 and TRBJ2-1, with TRBD2 matching over 15 bases. The germline CDR1 and CDR2 sequences are LNHDA and SQIVND (reference sequence). CDR3 length: 14 residues. V dropped 8 bases and J dropped 9; count of bases not matched to a gene: 5. CDR3 in DNA: TGTGCCAGTTCCGGGACTAGCGGGAGGTTTGAGCAGTTCTTC. Its translation is CASSGTSGRFEQFF.